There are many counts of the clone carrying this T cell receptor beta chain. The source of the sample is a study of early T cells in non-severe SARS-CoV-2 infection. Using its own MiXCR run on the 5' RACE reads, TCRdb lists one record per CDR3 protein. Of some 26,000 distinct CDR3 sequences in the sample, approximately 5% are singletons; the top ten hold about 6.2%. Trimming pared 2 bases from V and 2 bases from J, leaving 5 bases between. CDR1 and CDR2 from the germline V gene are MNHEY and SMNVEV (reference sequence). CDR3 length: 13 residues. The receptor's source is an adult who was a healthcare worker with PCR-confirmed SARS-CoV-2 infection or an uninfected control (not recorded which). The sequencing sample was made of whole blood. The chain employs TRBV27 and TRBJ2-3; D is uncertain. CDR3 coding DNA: TGTGCCAGCAGTTTACGGCTCACAGATACGCAGTATTTT. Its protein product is CASSLRLTDTQYF.